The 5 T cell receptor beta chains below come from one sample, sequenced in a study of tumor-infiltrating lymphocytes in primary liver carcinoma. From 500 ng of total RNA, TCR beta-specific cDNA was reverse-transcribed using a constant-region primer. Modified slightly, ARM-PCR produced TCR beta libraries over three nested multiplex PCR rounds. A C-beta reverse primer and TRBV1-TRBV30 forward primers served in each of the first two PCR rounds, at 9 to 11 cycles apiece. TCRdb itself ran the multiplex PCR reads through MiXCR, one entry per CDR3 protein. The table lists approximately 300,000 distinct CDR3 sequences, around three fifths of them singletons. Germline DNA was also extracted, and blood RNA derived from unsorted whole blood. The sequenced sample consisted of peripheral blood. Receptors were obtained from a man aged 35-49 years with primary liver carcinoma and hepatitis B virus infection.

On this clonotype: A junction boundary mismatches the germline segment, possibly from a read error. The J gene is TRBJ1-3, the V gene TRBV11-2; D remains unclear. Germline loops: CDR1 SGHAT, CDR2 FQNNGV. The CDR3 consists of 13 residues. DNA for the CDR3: TGTGCCAGCAGCTTAGGATCTGTCAACACCACATATTTT. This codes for CASSLGSVNTTYF.

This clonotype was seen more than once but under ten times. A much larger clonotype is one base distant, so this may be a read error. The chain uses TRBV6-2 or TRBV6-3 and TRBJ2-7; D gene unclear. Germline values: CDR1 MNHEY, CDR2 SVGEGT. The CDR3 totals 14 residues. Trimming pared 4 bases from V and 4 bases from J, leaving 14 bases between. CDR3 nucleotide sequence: TGTGCCAGCAGTTTTGCAGATCGCATGTACGAGCAGTACTTC. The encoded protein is CASSFADRMYEQYF.

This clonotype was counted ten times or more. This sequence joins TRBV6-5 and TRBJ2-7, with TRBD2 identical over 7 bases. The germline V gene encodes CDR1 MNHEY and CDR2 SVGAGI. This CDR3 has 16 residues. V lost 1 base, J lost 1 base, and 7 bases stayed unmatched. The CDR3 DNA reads TGTGCCAGCAGTTACTTCGGCGGGAGTGCGTCCTACGAGCAGTACTTC. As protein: CASSYFGGSASYEQYF.

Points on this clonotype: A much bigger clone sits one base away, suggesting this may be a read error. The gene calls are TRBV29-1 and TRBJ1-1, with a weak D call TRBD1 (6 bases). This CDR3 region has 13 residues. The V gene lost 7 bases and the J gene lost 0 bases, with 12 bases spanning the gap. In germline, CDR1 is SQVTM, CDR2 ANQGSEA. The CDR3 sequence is CSDIQGMNTEAFF. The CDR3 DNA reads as TGCAGCGACATACAGGGTATGAACACTGAAGCTTTCTTT.

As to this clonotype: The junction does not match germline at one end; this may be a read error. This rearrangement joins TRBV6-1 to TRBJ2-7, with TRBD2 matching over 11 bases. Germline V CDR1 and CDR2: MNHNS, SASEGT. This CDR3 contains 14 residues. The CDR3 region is CANSAGLAGYEQYF. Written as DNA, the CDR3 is TGTGCCAACAGTGCAGGACTAGCGGGCTACGAGCAGTACTTC.